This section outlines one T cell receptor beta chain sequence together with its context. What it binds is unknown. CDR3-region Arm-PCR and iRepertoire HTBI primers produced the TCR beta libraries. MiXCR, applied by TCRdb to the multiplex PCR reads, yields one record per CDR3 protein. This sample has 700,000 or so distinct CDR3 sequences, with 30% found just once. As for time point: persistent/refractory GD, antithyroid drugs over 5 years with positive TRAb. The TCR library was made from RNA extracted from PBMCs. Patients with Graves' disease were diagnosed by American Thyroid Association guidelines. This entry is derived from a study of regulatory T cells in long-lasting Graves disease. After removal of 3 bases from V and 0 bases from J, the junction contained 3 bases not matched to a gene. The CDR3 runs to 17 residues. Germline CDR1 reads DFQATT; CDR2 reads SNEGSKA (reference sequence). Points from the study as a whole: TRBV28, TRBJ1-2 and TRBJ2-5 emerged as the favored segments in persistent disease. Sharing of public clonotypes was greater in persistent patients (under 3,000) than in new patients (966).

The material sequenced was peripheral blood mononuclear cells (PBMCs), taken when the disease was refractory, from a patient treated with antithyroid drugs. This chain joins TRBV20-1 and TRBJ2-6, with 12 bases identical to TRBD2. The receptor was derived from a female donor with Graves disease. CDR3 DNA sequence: TGCAGTGCTAGGAGACTAGCGGGGGACTCTGGGGCCAACGTCCTGACTTTC. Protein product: CSARRLAGDSGANVLTF.